This TCR beta chain was identified in a study of blood T cell repertoires in COVID-19. About the research overall: Material from acute and convalescent COVID-19 was sourced from the United States, Italy and Spain. PBMCs, B-cell-depleted T cells, or T cells provided the cDNA or gDNA that made up the material.

In the source study's methods: Reference gene primers were amplified, and this amplification served to estimate nucleated cell counts. The assay was immunoSEQ multiplex PCR, and TCRdb's table has in-frame clones only and misses some. V and J calls and clone size come straight from that table; D and trimming were deduced from the DNA. The sample lists over 150,000 clones, roughly 84% seen once, with around 0.63% in the top ten. Germline V gene data show CDR1 as SGHTA and CDR2 as FQGNSA. The CDR3 extends over 14 amino acids. V shed 6 bases and J 8 bases; nucleotides not matched to a gene: 11. The J gene is TRBJ1-1, the V gene TRBV7-2, with 8 bases identical to TRBD1. The source of this sequence is a man between 60 and 75 years old with COVID-19, enrolled during active disease. Source material: peripheral blood. The CDR3 here is CASSLDRASPEAFF. The CDR3 DNA reads TGTGCCAGCAGTTTGGACAGGGCCAGTCCCGAAGCTTTCTTT. Using reference TRBV7-2 and TRBJ1-1 for the parts outside the CDR3, the full variable domain is GAGVSQSPSNKVTEKGKDVELRCDPISGHTALYWYRQSLGQGLEFLIYFQGNSAPDKSGLPSDRFSAERTGGSVSTLTIQRTQQEDSAVYLCASSLDRASPEAFFGQGTRLTVV.